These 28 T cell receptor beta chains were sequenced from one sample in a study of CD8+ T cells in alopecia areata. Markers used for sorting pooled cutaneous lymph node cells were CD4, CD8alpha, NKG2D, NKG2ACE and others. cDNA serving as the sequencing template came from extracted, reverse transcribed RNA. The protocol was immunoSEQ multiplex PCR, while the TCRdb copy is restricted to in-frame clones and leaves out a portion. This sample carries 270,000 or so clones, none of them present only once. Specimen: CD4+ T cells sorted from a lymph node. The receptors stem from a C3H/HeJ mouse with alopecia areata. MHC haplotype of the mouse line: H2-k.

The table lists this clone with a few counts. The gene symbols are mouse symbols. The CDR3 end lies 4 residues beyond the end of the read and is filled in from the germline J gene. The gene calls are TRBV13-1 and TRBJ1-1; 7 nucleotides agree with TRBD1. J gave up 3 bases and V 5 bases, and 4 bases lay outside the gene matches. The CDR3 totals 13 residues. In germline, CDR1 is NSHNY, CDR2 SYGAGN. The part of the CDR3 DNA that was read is TGTGCCAGCAGCTACAGGGGAGACACA. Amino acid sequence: CASSYRGDT. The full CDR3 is CASSYRGDTEVFF.

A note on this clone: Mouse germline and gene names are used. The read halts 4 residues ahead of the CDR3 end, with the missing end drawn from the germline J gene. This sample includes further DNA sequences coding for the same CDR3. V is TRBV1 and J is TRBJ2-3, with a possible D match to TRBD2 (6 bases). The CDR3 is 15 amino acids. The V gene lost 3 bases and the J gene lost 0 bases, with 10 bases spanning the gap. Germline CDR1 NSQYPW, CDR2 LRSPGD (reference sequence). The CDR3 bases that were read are TGCACCTGCAGTGCGTTGGGGGTTAGTGCAGAA. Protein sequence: CTCSALGVSAE. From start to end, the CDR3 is CTCSALGVSAETLYF.

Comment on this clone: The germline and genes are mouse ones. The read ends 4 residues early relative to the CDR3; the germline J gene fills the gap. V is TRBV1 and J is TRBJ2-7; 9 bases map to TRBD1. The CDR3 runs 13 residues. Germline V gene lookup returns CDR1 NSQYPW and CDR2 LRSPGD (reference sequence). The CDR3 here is CTCSGDREDEQYF. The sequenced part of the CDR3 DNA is TGCACCTGCAGTGGGGACAGGGAGGAT.

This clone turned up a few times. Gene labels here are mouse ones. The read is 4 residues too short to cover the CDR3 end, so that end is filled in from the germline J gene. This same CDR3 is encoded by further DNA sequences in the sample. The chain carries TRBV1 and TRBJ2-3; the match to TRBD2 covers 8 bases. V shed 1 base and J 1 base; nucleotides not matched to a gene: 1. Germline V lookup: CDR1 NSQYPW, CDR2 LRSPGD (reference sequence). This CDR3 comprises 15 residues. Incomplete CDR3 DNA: TGCACCTGCAGTGCAGTACTGGGGGGTGCAGAA. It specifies CTCSAVLGGAE. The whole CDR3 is CTCSAVLGGAETLYF. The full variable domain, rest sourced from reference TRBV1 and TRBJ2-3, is VTLLEQNPRWRLVPRGQAVNLRCILKNSQYPWMSWYQQDLQKQLQWLFTLRSPGDKEVKSLPGADYLATRVTDTELRLQVANMSQGRTLYCTCSAVLGGAETLYFGSGTRLTVL.

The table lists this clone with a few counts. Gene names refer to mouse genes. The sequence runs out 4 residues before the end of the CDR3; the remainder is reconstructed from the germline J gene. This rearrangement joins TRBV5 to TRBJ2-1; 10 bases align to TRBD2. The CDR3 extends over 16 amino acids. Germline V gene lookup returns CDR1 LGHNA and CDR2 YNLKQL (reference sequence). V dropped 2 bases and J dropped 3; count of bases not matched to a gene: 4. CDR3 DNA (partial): TGTGCCAGCAGCCAAATCTGGGGGGGCGTCTATGCT. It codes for CASSQIWGGVYA. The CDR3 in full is CASSQIWGGVYAEQFF.

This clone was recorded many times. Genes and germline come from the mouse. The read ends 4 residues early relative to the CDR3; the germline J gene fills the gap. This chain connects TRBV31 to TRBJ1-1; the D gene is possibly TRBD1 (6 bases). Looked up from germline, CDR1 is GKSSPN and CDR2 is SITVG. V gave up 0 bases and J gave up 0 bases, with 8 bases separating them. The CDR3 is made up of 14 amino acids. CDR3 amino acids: CAWSLGTTNTEVFF. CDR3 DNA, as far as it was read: TGTGCCTGGAGTCTAGGGACAACAAACACA.

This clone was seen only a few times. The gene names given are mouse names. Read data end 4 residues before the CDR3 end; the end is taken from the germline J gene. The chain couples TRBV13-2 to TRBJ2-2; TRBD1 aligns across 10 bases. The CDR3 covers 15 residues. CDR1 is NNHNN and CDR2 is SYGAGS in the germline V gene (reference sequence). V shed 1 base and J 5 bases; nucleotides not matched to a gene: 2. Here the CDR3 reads CASGDPGQGTGQLYF. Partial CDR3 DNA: TGTGCCAGCGGTGATCCGGGACAGGGGACCGGG.

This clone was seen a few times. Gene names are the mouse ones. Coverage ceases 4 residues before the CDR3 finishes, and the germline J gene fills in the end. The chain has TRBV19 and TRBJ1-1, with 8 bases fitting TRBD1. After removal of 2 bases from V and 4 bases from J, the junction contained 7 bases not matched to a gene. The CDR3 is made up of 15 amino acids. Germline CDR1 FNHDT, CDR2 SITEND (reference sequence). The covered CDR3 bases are TGTGCCAGCAGTATGTTCCAGGGGGCAGTCACA. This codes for CASSMFQGAVT. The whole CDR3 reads CASSMFQGAVTEVFF.

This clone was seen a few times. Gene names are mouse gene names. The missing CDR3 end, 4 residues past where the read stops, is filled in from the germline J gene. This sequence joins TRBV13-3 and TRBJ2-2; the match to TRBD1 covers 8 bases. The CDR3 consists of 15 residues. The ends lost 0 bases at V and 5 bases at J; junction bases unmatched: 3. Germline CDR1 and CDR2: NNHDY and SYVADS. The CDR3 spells CASSDARQGTGQLYF. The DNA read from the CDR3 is TGTGCCAGCAGTGATGCAAGACAGGGGACCGGG.

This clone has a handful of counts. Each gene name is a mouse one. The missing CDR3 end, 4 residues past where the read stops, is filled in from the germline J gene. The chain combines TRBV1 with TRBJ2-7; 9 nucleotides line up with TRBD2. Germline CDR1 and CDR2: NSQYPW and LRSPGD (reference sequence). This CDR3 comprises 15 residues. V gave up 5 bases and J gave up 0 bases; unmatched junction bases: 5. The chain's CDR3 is CTCSPTGGSSYEQYF. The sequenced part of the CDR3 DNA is TGCACCTGCAGTCCGACTGGGGGAAGCTCCTAT.

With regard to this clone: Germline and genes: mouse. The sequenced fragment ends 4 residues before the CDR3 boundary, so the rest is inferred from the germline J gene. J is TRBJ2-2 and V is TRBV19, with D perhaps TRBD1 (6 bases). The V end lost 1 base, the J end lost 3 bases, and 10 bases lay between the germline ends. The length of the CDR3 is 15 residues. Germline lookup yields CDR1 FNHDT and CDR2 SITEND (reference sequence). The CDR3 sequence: CASSIRGIDTGQLYF. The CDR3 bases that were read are TGTGCCAGCAGTATAAGGGGGATAGACACCGGG.

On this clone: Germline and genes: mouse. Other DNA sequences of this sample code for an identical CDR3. CDR3 bases read: TGTGCCAGCAGTCTCAGGGGTGGTGCAGAA. This gives the protein CASSLRGGAE. The whole CDR3 sequence is CASSLRGGAETLYF. The chain has TRBV19 and TRBJ2-3, with a possible D match to TRBD1 (6 bases). The CDR3 end falls 4 residues outside the read, so it is completed with the germline J gene. The germline V and J ends were trimmed by 4 bases and 1 base, with 10 bases remaining between them. The CDR3 sequence is 14 residues long. Germline lookup yields CDR1 FNHDT and CDR2 SITEND (reference sequence).

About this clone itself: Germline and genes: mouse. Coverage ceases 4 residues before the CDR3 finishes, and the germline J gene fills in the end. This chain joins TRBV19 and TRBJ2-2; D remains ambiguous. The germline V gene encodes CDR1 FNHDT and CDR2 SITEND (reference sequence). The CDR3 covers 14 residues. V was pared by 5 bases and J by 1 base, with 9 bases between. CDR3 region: CASSPYKNTGQLYF. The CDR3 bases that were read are TGTGCCAGCAGCCCCTACAAAAACACCGGG.

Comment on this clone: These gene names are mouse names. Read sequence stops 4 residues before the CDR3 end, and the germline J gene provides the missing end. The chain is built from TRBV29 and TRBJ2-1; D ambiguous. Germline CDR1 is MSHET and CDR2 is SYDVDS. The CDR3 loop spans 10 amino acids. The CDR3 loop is CAPLSSEQFF. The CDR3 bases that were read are TGTGCTCCCCTCTCGTCT. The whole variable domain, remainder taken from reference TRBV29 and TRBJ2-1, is DMKVTQMPRYLIKRMGENVLLECGQDMSHETMYWYRQDPGLGLQLIYISYDVDSNSEGDIPKGYRVSRKKREHFSLILDSAKTNQTSVYFCAPLSSEQFFGPGTRLTVL.

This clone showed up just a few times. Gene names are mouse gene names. The CDR3 sequence: CASGDAGQGGTGQLYF. Partial CDR3 DNA: TGTGCCAGCGGTGATGCGGGACAGGGAGGGACCGGG. The chain recombines TRBV13-2 with TRBJ2-2, with 9 bases fitting TRBD1. The read terminates 4 residues before the CDR3 end, so the remaining end is supplied by the germline J gene. The CDR3 contains 16 residues. CDR1 NNHNN and CDR2 SYGAGS come from the germline V gene (reference sequence). Trimming removed 0 bases from V and 5 bases from J; junction bases left unmatched: 5.

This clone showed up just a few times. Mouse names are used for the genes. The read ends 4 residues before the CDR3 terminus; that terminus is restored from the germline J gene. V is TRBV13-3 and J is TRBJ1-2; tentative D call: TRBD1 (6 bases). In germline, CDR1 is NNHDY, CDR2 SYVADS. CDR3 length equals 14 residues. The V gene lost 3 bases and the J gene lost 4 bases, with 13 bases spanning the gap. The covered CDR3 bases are TGTGCCAGCAGTGTAGACAGGTTGGGCTCC. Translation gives CASSVDRLGS. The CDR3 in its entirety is CASSVDRLGSDYTF.

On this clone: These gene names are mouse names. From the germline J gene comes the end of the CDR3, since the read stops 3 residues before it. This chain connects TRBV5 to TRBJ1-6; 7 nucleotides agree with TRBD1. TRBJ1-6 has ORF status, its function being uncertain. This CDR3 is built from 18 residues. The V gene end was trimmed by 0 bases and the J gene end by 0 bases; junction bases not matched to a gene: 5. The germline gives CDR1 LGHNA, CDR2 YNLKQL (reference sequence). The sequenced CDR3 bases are TGTGCCAGCAGCCAAGAACCAGGGGGAGATTCCTATAATTCGCCC. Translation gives CASSQEPGGDSYNSP. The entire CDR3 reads CASSQEPGGDSYNSPLYF.

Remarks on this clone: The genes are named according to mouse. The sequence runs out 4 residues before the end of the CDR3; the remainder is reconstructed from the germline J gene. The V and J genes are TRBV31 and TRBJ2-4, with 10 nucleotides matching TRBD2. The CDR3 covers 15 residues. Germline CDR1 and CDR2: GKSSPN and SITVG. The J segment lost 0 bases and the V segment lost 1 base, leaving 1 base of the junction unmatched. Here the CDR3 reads CAWSRLGGSQNTLYF. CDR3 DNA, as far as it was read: TGTGCCTGGAGTCGACTGGGGGGAAGTCAAAAC.

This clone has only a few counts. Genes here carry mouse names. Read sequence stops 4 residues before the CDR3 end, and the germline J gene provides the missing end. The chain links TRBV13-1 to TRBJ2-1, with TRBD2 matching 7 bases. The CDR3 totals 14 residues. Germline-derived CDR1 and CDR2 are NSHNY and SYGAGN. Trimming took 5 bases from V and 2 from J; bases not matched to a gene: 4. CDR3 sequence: CASRPTGDYAEQFF. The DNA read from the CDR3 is TGTGCCAGCAGGCCTACTGGGGACTATGCT.

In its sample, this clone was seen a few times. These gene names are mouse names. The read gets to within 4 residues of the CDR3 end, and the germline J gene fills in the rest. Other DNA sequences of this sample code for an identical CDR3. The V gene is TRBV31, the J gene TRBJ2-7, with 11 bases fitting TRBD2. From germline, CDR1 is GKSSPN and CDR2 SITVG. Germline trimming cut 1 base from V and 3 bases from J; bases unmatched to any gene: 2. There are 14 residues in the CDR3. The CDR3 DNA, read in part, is TGTGCCTGGAGTCCGACTGGGGGGGACTAT. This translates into CAWSPTGGDY. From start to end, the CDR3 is CAWSPTGGDYEQYF.

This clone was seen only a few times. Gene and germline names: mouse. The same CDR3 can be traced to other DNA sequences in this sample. The CDR3 loop is CTCSANSYEQYF. The covered CDR3 bases are TGCACCTGCAGTGCTAACAGTTAT. The chain couples TRBV1 to TRBJ2-7; D not certain. From the germline J gene comes the end of the CDR3, since the read stops 4 residues before it. This CDR3 spans 12 amino acids. Germline loops: CDR1 NSQYPW, CDR2 LRSPGD (reference sequence).

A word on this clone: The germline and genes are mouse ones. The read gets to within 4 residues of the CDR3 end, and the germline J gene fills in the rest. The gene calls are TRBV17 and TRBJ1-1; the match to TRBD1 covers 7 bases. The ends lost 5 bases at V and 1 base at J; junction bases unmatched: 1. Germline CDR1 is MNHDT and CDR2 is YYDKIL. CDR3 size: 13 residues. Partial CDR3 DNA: TGTGCTAGCAGTCCAGGGGGAAACACA. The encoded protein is CASSPGGNT. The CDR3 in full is CASSPGGNTEVFF.

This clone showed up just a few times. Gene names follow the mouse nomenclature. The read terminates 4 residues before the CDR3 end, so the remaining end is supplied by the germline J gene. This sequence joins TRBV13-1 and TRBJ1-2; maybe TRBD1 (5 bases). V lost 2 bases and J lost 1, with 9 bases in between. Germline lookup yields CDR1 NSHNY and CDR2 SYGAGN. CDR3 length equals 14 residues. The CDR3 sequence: CASSERGLNSDYTF. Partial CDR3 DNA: TGTGCCAGCAGTGAGAGGGGTTTAAACTCC.

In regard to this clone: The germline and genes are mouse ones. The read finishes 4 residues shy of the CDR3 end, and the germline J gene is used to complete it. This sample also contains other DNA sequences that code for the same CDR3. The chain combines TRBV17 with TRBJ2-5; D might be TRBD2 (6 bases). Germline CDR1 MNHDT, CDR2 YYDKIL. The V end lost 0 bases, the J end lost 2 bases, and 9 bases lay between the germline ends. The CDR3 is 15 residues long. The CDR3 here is CASSRDTGGQDTQYF. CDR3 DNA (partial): TGTGCTAGCAGTAGAGATACGGGGGGCCAAGAC. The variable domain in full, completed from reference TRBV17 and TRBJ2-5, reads DTTVKQNPRYKLARVGKPVNLICSQTMNHDTMYWYQKKPNQAPKLLLFYYDKILNREADTFEKFQSSRPNNSFCSLYIGSAGLEYSAMYLCASSRDTGGQDTQYFGPGTRLLVL.

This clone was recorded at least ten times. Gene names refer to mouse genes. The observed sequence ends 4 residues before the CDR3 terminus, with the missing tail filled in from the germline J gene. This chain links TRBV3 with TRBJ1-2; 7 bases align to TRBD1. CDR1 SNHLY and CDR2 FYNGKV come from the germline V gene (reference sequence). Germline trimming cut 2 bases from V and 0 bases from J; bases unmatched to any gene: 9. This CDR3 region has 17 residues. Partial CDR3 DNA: TGTGCCAGCAGCTTAAAAGACAGGGAGGGAACAAACTCC. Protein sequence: CASSLKDREGTNS. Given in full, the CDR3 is CASSLKDREGTNSDYTF.

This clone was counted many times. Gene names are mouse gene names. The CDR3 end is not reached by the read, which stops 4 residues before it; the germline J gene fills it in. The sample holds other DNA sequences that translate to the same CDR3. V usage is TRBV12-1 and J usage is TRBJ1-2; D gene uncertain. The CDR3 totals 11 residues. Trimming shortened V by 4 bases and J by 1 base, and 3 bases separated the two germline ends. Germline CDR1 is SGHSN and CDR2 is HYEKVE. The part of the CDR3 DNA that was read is TGTGCCAGCTCCCAAAACTCC. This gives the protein CASSQNS. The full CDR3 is CASSQNSDYTF.

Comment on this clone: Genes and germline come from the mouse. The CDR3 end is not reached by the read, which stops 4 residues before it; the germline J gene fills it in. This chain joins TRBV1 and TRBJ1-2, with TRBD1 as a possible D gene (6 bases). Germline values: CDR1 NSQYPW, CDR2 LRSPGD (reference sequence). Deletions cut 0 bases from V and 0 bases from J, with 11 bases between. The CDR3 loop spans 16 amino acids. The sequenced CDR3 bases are TGCACCTGCAGTGCAGATGGGGGGGGCGCAAACTCC. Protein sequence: CTCSADGGGANS. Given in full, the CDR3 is CTCSADGGGANSDYTF.

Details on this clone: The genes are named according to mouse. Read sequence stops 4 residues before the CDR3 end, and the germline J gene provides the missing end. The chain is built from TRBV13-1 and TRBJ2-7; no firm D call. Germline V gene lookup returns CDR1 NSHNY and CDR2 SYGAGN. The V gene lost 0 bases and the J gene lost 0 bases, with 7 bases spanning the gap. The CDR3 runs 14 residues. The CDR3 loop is CASSDAHSSYEQYF. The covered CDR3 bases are TGTGCCAGCAGTGATGCACACAGCTCCTAT.